The present T cell receptor (beta chain) was sequenced within a study of T cells in Graves' hyperthyroidism and ophthalmopathy. Losses at the gene ends were 3 bases for V and 3 bases for J; bases not matched to a gene: 10. The CDR3 contains 18 residues. The germline CDR1 and CDR2 sequences are LGHDT and YNNKEL (reference sequence). Study findings and constraints: Blood also carried most thyroid clonotypes expanded above 0.001.

Clinical symptoms, serum thyroxine and TRAb, thyroid ultrasound and orbital computed tomography together formed the diagnostic basis. This clonotype was detected many times. Its antigen is as yet unknown. What was amplified from RNA transcripts were TCR beta CDR3 regions. First-round RT-PCR targeting the TCR CDR3 was performed with the HTBI primer set. Each CDR3 protein gets one entry after TCRdb re-called the multiplex PCR reads with MiXCR. The repertoire consists of more than 350,000 distinct CDR3 sequences, with roughly a sixth occurring once and the leading ten covering 34%. The sample was blood. The clonotype was recovered from a woman in her thirties with Graves' hyperthyroidism that later progressed to Graves' ophthalmopathy. The chain combines TRBV3-1 with TRBJ2-1; the match to TRBD2 covers 11 bases. The CDR3 DNA is TGTGCCAGCAGCCAGGGGATTCCGGGACTAGCGGACTACAATGAGCAGTTCTTC. This sequence encodes CASSQGIPGLADYNEQFF.